The entry below gives a single T cell receptor beta chain sequence along with its context. Its antigen remains unidentified. Possible read error: a much larger clone is one base away. With the library built for alpha chains, this beta chain is off target and its frequency is not meaningful. Trimming shortened V by 1 base and J by 5 bases, and 7 bases separated the two germline ends. Germline-derived CDR1 and CDR2 are SEHNR and FQNEAQ (reference sequence). This CDR3 contains 13 residues. Carried by each TCR cDNA molecule was a unique molecular identifier. TCRdb re-derived calls from the 5' RACE reads in MiXCR, one entry per CDR3 protein. The sample holds roughly 5,000 distinct CDR3 sequences, approximately 16% seen once. The source of the sample is a study of spatial heterogeneity in lung cancer. Study-wide background: A T cell module score from matched bulk RNA-seq correlated strongly with TCR transcript counts in tumor regions. Study-wide points: Mutation counts in tumors were tracked by counts of expanded intratumoral alpha and beta TCRs. Regional and ubiquitous nonsynonymous mutations were tracked by counts of regional and ubiquitous expanded TCRs, respectively.

Specified time point: sample taken at primary tumor resection. Unsorted whole RNA of tumor, nontumor lung or frozen PBMC was sequenced. Sequenced here: lung tumor tissue, sampled at surgery. This TCR derives from a male donor with early-stage non-small cell lung cancer. The J gene is TRBJ2-3, the V gene TRBV7-9; no reliable D call. CDR3 sequence: CASSLVSKDTQYF. CDR3 DNA sequence: TGTGCCAGCAGCTTAGTATCGAAAGATACGCAGTATTTT.